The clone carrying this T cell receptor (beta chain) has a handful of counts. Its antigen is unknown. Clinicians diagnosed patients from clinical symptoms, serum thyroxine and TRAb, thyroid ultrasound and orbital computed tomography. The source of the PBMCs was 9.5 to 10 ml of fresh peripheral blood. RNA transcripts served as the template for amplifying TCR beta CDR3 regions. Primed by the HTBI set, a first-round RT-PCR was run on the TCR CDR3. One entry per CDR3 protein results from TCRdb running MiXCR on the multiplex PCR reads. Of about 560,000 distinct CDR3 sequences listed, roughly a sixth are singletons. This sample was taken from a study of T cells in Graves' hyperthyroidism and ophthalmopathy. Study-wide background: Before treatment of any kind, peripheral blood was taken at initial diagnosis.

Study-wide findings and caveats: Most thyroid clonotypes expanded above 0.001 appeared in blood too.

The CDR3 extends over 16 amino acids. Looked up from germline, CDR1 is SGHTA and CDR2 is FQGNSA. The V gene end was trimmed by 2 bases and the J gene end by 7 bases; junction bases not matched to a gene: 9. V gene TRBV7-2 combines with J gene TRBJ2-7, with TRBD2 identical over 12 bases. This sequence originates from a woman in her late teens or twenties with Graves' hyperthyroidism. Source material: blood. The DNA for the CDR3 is TGTGCCAGCAGCTTAAGGGCAGCTAGCGGGGGGGTTGAGCAGTACTTC. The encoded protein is CASSLRAASGGVEQYF.